This T cell receptor (beta chain) was recorded in a study of blood T cell repertoires in COVID-19 (dated by TCRdb to the early 2020s). For the study in its entirety: Collaborator samples came from the United States, Italy and Spain and covered acute and convalescent phases of COVID-19. The material from the prospective study consisted of cDNA or gDNA derived from T cells, B-cell-depleted T cells, or PBMCs. Subjects who had been exposed to COVID-19, were actively infected with it, or had recovered from it provided the deeply sampled blood TCRbeta repertoires that made up the dataset. The repertoires were released in a freely available public database intended as a resource for research on the immune response to SARS-CoV-2. The samples were drawn from the first 160 participants of the ongoing ImmuneRACE study and from 1,254 subjects provided by 6 global collaborators. A de-identified subject ID, COVID-19 status, age in years and sex were almost always included in the sample metadata. Where HLA class I and class II types were available, the types were taken from metadata supplied by the sample provider, not from assay-based typing. What the study reported, not specific to this receptor: The amount of clinical and demographic metadata varied by source and participant and was provided uncurated.

TCRbeta CDR3 regions were amplified from genomic DNA by means of the immunoSEQ Assay, a bias-controlled multiplex PCR. The paper's processing steps were these. Nucleated cell counts per sample were estimated from amplification of reference gene primers within the assay. To quantify the absolute abundance of each unique TCRbeta CDR3 rearrangement, sequence reads were collapsed and filtered. For each sample, productive Simpson clonality was calculated as the square root of Simpson's diversity index over productive rearrangements. TCRdb took over this immuneACCESS table, retaining in-frame rearrangements with V and J assigned. Such tables are incomplete; in checked studies, under half of the missing clones stem from an unresolved V gene, and the remainder is unexplained. The V and J calls and clone size are taken from that table; D and trimming were inferred from the DNA. The sample profile shows 150,000 to 190,000 clones; 76% of them were found once. The ten top clones hold less than 4.5% of the sample.

As to this clone: The target of this receptor is not known. There are no base qualities to consult, and no much larger clone falls within one base.

Collaborating institutions collected whole blood in K2EDTA tubes following their own protocols. For TCRbeta analysis, collaborators shipped samples in one of three forms: frozen whole blood, isolated PBMCs, or DNA extracted from either of those sample types. The germline V gene encodes CDR1 MRHNA and CDR2 SNTAGT. V is clipped by 0 bases and J by 4 bases, and the sequence between their germline boundaries is 6 bases long. The CDR3, from cysteine to phenylalanine, totals 13 residues. Only the CDR3 region is kept as DNA, spanning 39 bases read in frame from base 1. The source is a woman over 75 with acute or convalescent COVID-19. The sequenced sample was peripheral blood. The chain is made from TRBV6-4 and TRBJ1-1, with no D gene named confidently. CDR3 region: CASSDSEGTEAFF. The base sequence is TGTGCCAGCAGTGACTCGGAGGGCACTGAAGCTTTCTTT.